The entry that follows covers one T cell receptor (beta chain) sequence. In the original workflow: Amplification of reference gene primers was used by the study to estimate nucleated cell counts. This table comes from immunoSEQ multiplex PCR, and its TCRdb copy is limited to in-frame clones, with some not included. V and J calls and clone size follow that table, whereas D and trimming were derived from the DNA. The data hold around 260,000 clones, with roughly nine tenths observed a single time. This sample is part of a study of blood T cell repertoires in COVID-19. As for the study in general: Acute and convalescent COVID-19 samples came from the United States, Italy and Spain. The cDNA or gDNA used as material had been derived from T cells, B-cell-depleted T cells, or PBMCs.

Trimming pared 3 bases from V and 3 bases from J, leaving 14 bases between. Germline assignment: CDR1 KGHDR and CDR2 SFDVKD. CDR3 length: 15 residues. The TCR was taken from a woman between 40 and 50 years old who had recovered from COVID-19. Material: peripheral blood. This chain links TRBV24-1 with TRBJ2-7, with unresolved D. The CDR3 protein is CATSDPAGFYYEQYF. The CDR3 DNA sequence: TGTGCCACCAGTGATCCCGCCGGGTTCTACTACGAGCAGTACTTC.